This T cell receptor beta chain derives from a study of T cell responses to AZD1222 COVID-19 vaccine (dated by TCRdb to the early 2020s). Background for the entire study: AZD1222 recipients given second doses at about 4 weeks or at about 12 weeks were pooled, since spike-specific TCR depth and breadth were not found to differ between the two schedules. A total of 233 trial participants underwent TCR sequencing, of whom more than 200 had received two doses of AZD1222 and about 25 had received two doses of the MenACWY control vaccine. Enrollment into the trials was organized by age into subgroups of 18-55, 56-69 and 70-plus years, and those subgroups contained roughly 160, 29 and 62 TCR-sequenced participants, respectively.

V lost 0 bases and J lost 5 bases; the stretch between them is 8 bases long. From the cysteine through the phenylalanine, the CDR3 covers 14 amino acids. The sequence is cut down to CDR3 DNA, 42 bases in frame from base 1. Sequences GTSNPN (CDR1) and SVGIG (CDR2) are obtained from the germline V gene (reference sequence). General study outcomes and caveats: Because no samples from the day 14 peak response were available, repertoires could be characterized only after the peak T cell response. Most participants were white British and females outnumbered males, and the authors suggested that clonal diversity may have been underestimated. In the small 56-69-year group, the increase in depth fell short of significance, most likely because of low power. Reportedly, almost half of the unique spike-specific TCRs recognized epitopes lying outside the regions that are mutated in the B.1.351 and B.1.1.7 variants. Only six AZD1222 recipients were SARS-CoV-2 seropositive at baseline, limiting conclusions about previously exposed vaccinees. Spike-specific TCR breadth and depth rose significantly after two AZD1222 doses compared with day 0 and with MenACWY recipients. Vaccine-associated CD4 TCRs spanned the whole spike protein, with dominant responses in regions 160-218 and 743-854.

The time point tag for this specimen amounts to: baseline before first vaccination. Samples from vaccinated people were obtained from the UK trials COV001 and COV002, which included a single-blind randomized controlled phase 2/3 trial of AZD1222 (ChAdOx1 nCoV-19) in healthy adults. For TCRbeta chain sequencing, PBMC samples from trial participants were taken at day 0 and at day 28 after the second dose. Note on this clone: Its target antigen remains unknown. Base qualities were left out, and no much larger clone turns up one base away.

The CDR3 regions of human TCRbeta chains were subjected to immunosequencing. The authors' analysis ran thus. TCRs in the repertoires were matched against a reference library of SARS-CoV-2-specific TCRs that had been generated with the MIRA antigen-specificity platform. Breadth was defined as the fraction of unique TCRs that were SARS-CoV-2-associated. Depth was defined as the fraction of total T cells that were SARS-CoV-2-associated. Using the MIRA data, each spike-specific TCR was assigned both to the spike region to which the TCR was reactive and to a CD4 or CD8 class. Log10-transformed breadth and depth values were compared by one-way ANOVA with Sidak's multiple comparisons tests. Imported from immuneACCESS, the table was reduced by TCRdb to in-frame sequences with V and J called. These copies leave out some clones; in studies compared against another copy, an unresolved V gene accounts for under half, and the cause of the remainder is not known. The V and J calls and clone size are taken from that table; D and trimming were inferred from the DNA. The sample table shows fewer than 30,000 clones, and over 90% are seen once. The ten largest clones capture around 8.1% of the sample.

The sample consisted of peripheral blood, taken on day 0 of AZD1222 vaccination. This TCR was recovered from an adult in good health. The V and J segments used are TRBV30 and TRBJ1-6, with the D gene too uncertain to name. For the CDR3, the sequence is CAWSVGSHNSPLHF. The nucleotides are TGTGCCTGGAGTGTGGGCAGCCATAATTCACCCCTCCACTTT.